This T cell receptor (beta chain) emerged from a study of cytomegalovirus exposure and HLA in healthy donors. Only in-frame clones appear in the TCRdb table, and some are missing; sequencing was by immunoSEQ multiplex PCR. The table lists 67,000 or so clones, approximately 96% of them singletons. The germline V and J ends were trimmed by 4 bases and 9 bases, with 23 bases remaining between them. CDR1 and CDR2 (germline): SGDLS, YYNGEE. The CDR3 contains 16 residues. The chain is built from TRBV9 and TRBJ2-1; D may be TRBD1 (7 bases). The TCR was taken from a man between 18 and 29 years old in good health and CMV-seropositive. Sequencing was performed on PBMCs. The CDR3 region has the DNA TGTGCCAGCAGCACCCGGGACAGTAGGTCCGGGGGTGAGCAGTTCTTC. It codes for CASSTRDSRSGGEQFF.